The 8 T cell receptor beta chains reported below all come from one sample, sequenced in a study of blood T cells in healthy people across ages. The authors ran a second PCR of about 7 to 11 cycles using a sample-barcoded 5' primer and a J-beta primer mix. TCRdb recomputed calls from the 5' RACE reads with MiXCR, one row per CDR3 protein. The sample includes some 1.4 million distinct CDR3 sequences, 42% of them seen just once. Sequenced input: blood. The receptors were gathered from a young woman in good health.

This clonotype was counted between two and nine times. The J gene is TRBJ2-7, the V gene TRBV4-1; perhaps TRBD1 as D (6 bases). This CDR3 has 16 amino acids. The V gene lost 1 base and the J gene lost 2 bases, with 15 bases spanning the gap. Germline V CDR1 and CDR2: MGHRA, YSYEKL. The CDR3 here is CASSQALQGPTYEQYF. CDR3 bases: TGCGCCAGCAGCCAAGCCTTGCAGGGGCCGACCTACGAGCAGTACTTC.

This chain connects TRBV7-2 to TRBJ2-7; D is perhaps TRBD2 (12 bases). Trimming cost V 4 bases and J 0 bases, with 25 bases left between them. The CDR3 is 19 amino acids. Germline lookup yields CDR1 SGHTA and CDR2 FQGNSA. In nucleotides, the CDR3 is TGTGCCAGCAGCTCAGGGACAGGGGGGACTAGCGGGCGCTCCTACGAGCAGTACTTC. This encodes CASSSGTGGTSGRSYEQYF.

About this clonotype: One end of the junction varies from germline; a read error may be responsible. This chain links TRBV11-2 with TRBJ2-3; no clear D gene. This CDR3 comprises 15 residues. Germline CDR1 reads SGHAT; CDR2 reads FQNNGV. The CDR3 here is CASSLDPTYTDAQYF. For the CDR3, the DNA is TGTGCCAGCAGCTTAGATCCGACATACACAGATGCGCAGTATTTT.

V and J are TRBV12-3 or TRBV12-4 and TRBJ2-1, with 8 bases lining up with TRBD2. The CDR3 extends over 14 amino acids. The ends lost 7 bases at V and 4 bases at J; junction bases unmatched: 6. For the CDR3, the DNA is TGTGCCAGCACCCGGGGGGGACTATACAATGAGCAGTTCTTC. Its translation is CASTRGGLYNEQFF.

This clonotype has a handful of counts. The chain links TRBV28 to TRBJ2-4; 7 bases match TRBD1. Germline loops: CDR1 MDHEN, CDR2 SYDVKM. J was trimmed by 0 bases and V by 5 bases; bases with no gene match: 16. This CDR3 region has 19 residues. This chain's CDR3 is CASSPLYIWTGLAKNIQYF. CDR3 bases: TGTGCCAGCAGTCCTCTATACATCTGGACAGGCTTAGCCAAAAACATTCAGTACTTC.

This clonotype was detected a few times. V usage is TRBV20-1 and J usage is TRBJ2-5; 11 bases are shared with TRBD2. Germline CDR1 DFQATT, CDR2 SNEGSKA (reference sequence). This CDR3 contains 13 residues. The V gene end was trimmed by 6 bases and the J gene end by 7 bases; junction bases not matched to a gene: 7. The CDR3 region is CSALAGGGGTQYF. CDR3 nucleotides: TGCAGTGCCTTAGCGGGAGGGGGGGGGACCCAGTACTTC.

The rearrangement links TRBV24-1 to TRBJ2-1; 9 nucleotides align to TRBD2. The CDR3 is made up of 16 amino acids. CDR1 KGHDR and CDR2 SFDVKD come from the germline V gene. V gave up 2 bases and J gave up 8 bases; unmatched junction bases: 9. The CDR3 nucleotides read TGTGCCACCAGTGATTCACGTGGGACTAGCCTCGATGAGCAGTTCTTC. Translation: CATSDSRGTSLDEQFF.

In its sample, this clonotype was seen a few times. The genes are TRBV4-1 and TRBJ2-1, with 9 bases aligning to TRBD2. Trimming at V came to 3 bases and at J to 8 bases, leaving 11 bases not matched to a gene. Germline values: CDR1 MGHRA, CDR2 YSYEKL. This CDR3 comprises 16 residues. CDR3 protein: CASSQVPGLAMDEQFF. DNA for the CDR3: TGCGCCAGCAGCCAGGTACCGGGACTAGCAATGGATGAGCAGTTCTTC.